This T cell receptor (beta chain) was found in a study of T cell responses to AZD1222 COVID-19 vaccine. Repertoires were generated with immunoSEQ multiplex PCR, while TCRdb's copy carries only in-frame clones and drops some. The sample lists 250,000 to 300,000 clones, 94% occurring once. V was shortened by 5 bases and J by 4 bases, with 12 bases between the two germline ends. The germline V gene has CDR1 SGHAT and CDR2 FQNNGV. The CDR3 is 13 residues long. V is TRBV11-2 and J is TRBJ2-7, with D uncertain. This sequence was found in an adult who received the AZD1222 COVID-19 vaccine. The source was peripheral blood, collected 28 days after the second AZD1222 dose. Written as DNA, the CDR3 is TGTGCCAGCAGCCTAAGAAGCTTTTACGAGCAGTACTTC. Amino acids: CASSLRSFYEQYF.